These 30 T cell receptor beta chains originate from one sample sequenced in a study of T cell repertoires in cytomegalovirus infection (dated by TCRdb to about 2019). These TCRs' antigens remain unknown. These reads were obtained on an Illumina HiSeq 1500. The public reads were run again by TCRdb, first through fastp at Q25 and then through MiXCR, and only productive beta chains were kept. For every CDR3 protein sequence, its rows merge into one entry that carries the most common genes and DNA. Counted in this sample were tens of thousands of distinct CDR3 sequences; over 15% of them appeared once. Jointly, the top ten make up around 27% of the sample. According to the study, the label for this sample's treatment or condition signals: in vitro stimulation with specific CMV peptide epitopes to enrich CMV-specific T cells. The sequencing here drew on CD8+ T cells from cultured PBMCs, taken from culture after CMV antigen stimulation. The receptors were gathered from a human donor in good health (CMV status not recorded). Some clones in this sample may be carry-over from other donors' samples.

V is TRBV7-2 and J is TRBJ2-7; D ambiguous. CDR3 length equals 16 residues. The germline V and J ends were trimmed by 1 base and 0 bases, with 13 bases remaining between them. Germline CDR1 and CDR2: SGHTA and FQGNSA. The CDR3 spells CASSLGAEPSSYEQYF. The DNA of the CDR3 is TGTGCCAGCAGCTTAGGGGCGGAACCTAGCTCCTACGAGCAGTACTTC.

The chain employs TRBV5-4 and TRBJ1-1; D not resolved. Looked up from germline, CDR1 is SGHNT and CDR2 is YYREEE (reference sequence). Trimming stripped 4 bases from V and 8 bases from J, with 12 bases between. The CDR3 is 12 amino acids. In DNA, the CDR3 is TGTGCCAGCAGCGAATTACAGAGAGAAGCTTTCTTT. It is translated as CASSELQREAFF.

Only a few counts were recorded for this clonotype. This chain uses TRBV28 with TRBJ1-2, with D possibly being TRBD1 (5 bases). V lost 6 bases and J lost 8, with 19 bases in between. CDR3 size: 14 residues. In germline, CDR1 is MDHEN, CDR2 SYDVKM. The CDR3 coding sequence is TGTGCCAGCAGCGCCGGGACCAAACTTTACGGCTACACCTTC. Translation: CASSAGTKLYGYTF.

This clonotype occurred a few times. The chain is built from TRBV6-2 or TRBV6-3 and TRBJ1-5; D not certain. Per the germline V gene, CDR1 is MNHEY and CDR2 is SVGEGT. V was cut by 4 bases and J by 6 bases, with 13 bases left in between. This CDR3 contains 14 residues. The CDR3 DNA reads as TGTGCCAGCAGTTTCGACAAATTGGGTCAGCCCCAGCATTTT. Translated, it gives CASSFDKLGQPQHF.

The chain couples TRBV7-2 to TRBJ2-1; 11 nucleotides line up with TRBD2. The germline V gene has CDR1 SGHTA and CDR2 FQGNSA. This CDR3 is built from 16 residues. Unmatched junction bases numbered 8, after V lost 3 bases and J lost 7 bases. The DNA of the CDR3 is TGTGCCAGCAGCTTTTTAGCGGGGGGGCCTCGGAATGAGCAGTTCTTC. Amino acid sequence: CASSFLAGGPRNEQFF. The variable domain in full, with the rest retrieved from reference TRBV7-2 and TRBJ2-1, is GAGVSQSPSNKVTEKGKDVELRCDPISGHTALYWYRQSLGQGLEFLIYFQGNSAPDKSGLPSDRFSAERTGGSVSTLTIQRTQQEDSAVYLCASSFLAGGPRNEQFFGPGTRLTVL.

This clonotype was detected only a few times. A junction end diverges from the germline sequence, so it may reflect a read error. The chain is built from TRBV7-9 and TRBJ2-3; no reliable D call. Germline CDR1 SEHNR, CDR2 FQNEAQ (reference sequence). The CDR3 consists of 12 residues. The CDR3 loop is CTSSPSGDTQYF. CDR3 DNA sequence: TGTACCAGCAGCCCCTCCGGGGATACGCAGTATTTT.

This chain connects TRBV20-1 to TRBJ2-2; tentative D call: TRBD1 (6 bases). V was clipped by 1 base and J by 3 bases, with 12 bases between them. This CDR3 spans 15 amino acids. Per germline, CDR1 DFQATT and CDR2 SNEGSKA (reference sequence). CDR3 protein: CSARATGFDTGELFF. DNA of the CDR3: TGCAGTGCTAGAGCCACAGGGTTTGACACCGGGGAGCTGTTTTTT.

V usage is TRBV7-6 and J usage is TRBJ1-1; TRBD1 agrees at 10 bases. CDR1 SGHVS and CDR2 FNYEAQ come from the germline V gene. The ends lost 0 bases at V and 8 bases at J; junction bases unmatched: 6. The CDR3 totals 15 residues. CDR3 nucleotides: TGTGCCAGCAGCTTAGCGGAGACAGGGGGCACGGAAGCTTTCTTT. Its translation is CASSLAETGGTEAFF. The whole variable domain, filled in from reference TRBV7-6 and TRBJ1-1, reads GAGVSQSPRYKVTKRGQDVALRCDPISGHVSLYWYRQALGQGPEFLTYFNYEAQQDKSGLPNDRFSAERPEGSISTLTIQRTEQRDSAMYRCASSLAETGGTEAFFGQGTRLTVV.

This clonotype came up a few times. V usage is TRBV11-2 and J usage is TRBJ2-1; D is ambiguous. Between the trimmed V and J ends, which lost 0 bases and 6 bases, there was a span of 24 bases. CDR1 and CDR2 from the germline V gene are SGHAT and FQNNGV. This CDR3 spans 19 amino acids. The CDR3 reads CASSLDPVGISNSLNEQFF. The CDR3 DNA reads TGTGCCAGCAGCTTAGATCCGGTGGGAATTAGCAATTCCCTCAATGAGCAGTTCTTC.

This clonotype came up a few times. V usage is TRBV7-9 and J usage is TRBJ1-4, with TRBD1 identical over 12 bases. The V and J ends lost 4 bases and 9 bases, in that order; junction bases with no gene match: 3. This CDR3 comprises 14 residues. Germline-derived CDR1 and CDR2 are SEHNR and FQNEAQ (reference sequence). The CDR3 sequence is CASSSGQGAKKLFF. DNA of the CDR3: TGTGCCAGCAGCTCGGGACAGGGGGCTAAAAAACTGTTTTTT.

This clonotype was observed a handful of times. The V gene is TRBV4-1, the J gene TRBJ2-7, with D unresolved. Deletions cut 4 bases from V and 3 bases from J, with 16 bases between. CDR1 and CDR2 from the germline V gene are MGHRA and YSYEKL. This CDR3 contains 15 residues. The CDR3 loop is CASSLTQNLDYEQYF. The CDR3 coding sequence is TGCGCCAGCAGCCTGACCCAAAACCTCGACTACGAGCAGTACTTC.

This clonotype was detected many times. The V call is TRBV12-3 or TRBV12-4, the J call TRBJ2-7, with a weak D call TRBD2 (7 bases). The CDR3 is made up of 15 amino acids. V was pared by 3 bases and J by 3 bases, with 15 bases between. CDR3 amino acids: CASSLGRGQYYEQYF. The CDR3 coding sequence is TGTGCCAGCAGTTTGGGGCGGGGGCAGTACTACGAGCAGTACTTC.

In this sample, this clonotype turned up a few times. The chain links TRBV7-6 to TRBJ1-1; D is unresolved. Germline V gene lookup returns CDR1 SGHVS and CDR2 FNYEAQ. The CDR3 loop spans 13 amino acids. Trimming shortened V by 1 base and J by 0 bases, and 3 bases separated the two germline ends. The CDR3 DNA reads as TGTGCCAGCAGCTTAGGGATGAACACTGAAGCTTTCTTT. This gives the protein CASSLGMNTEAFF.

The genes are TRBV10-3 and TRBJ2-5; TRBD1 matches at 9 bases. In germline, CDR1 is ENHRY, CDR2 SYGVKD. The CDR3 has 13 residues. The V gene end was trimmed by 10 bases and the J gene end by 5 bases; junction bases not matched to a gene: 8. The CDR3 nucleotides are TGTGCCACAGAGGGACAGGGCGAGGAGACCCAGTACTTC. Translation: CATEGQGEETQYF.

This clonotype was counted many times. The chain links TRBV12-3 or TRBV12-4 to TRBJ1-2; the match to TRBD1 covers 9 bases. This CDR3 region has 15 residues. J gave up 5 bases and V 4 bases, and 8 bases lay outside the gene matches. The CDR3 bases are TGTGCCAGCAGTTCCCCAACAGGGGGCGGTTATGGCTACACCTTC. Translation: CASSSPTGGGYGYTF.

This clonotype has ten or more counts. The chain links TRBV6-1 to TRBJ1-5; no clear D gene. V lost 10 bases and J 2 bases, leaving 6 bases between the germline ends. Germline V gene lookup returns CDR1 MNHNS and CDR2 SASEGT. The CDR3 covers 11 residues. The CDR3 sequence is CATGGNQPQHF. CDR3 in DNA: TGTGCCACGGGAGGCAATCAGCCCCAGCATTTT.

This clonotype was counted only a few times. This chain uses TRBV27 with TRBJ2-5; 11 bases agree with TRBD2. Trimming took 4 bases from V and 10 from J; bases not matched to a gene: 11. This CDR3 contains 15 residues. Germline values: CDR1 MNHEY, CDR2 SMNVEV (reference sequence). CDR3 coding DNA: TGTGCCAGCAGTTCACTAGCGGGAGTACCCGGGGGCCAGTACTTC. It yields the protein CASSSLAGVPGGQYF.

This chain connects TRBV6-6 to TRBJ2-7; either TRBD1 or TRBD2 may supply D (5 bases each). Germline CDR1 and CDR2: MNHNY and SVGAGI (reference sequence). This CDR3 contains 15 residues. Trimming took off 2 bases at V and 7 bases at J, with 18 bases between the two ends. The chain's CDR3 is CASSYQDTLTGEQYF. Here the CDR3 DNA reads TGTGCCAGCAGTTACCAGGACACCTTAACGGGGGAGCAGTACTTC.

This clonotype was counted at least ten times. The V gene is TRBV11-2, the J gene TRBJ2-1, with 7 bases matching TRBD2. Germline trimming cut 3 bases from V and 6 bases from J; bases unmatched to any gene: 5. Germline V gene data show CDR1 as SGHAT and CDR2 as FQNNGV. The CDR3 spans 14 residues. The CDR3 spells CASSFSGGGNEQFF. The DNA of the CDR3 is TGTGCCAGCAGCTTCTCGGGAGGTGGCAATGAGCAGTTCTTC.

This clonotype appeared a few times. V gene TRBV28 combines with J gene TRBJ2-5; no clear D gene. Germline CDR1 is MDHEN and CDR2 is SYDVKM. This CDR3 contains 14 residues. Trimming pared 6 bases from V and 3 bases from J, leaving 14 bases between. The CDR3 nucleotides read TGTGCCAGCAGATCATCCGGGCCAAAAGAGACCCAGTACTTC. Protein: CASRSSGPKETQYF.

This clonotype has a handful of counts. The chain carries TRBV7-2 and TRBJ1-3; 8 nucleotides line up with TRBD1. CDR1 and CDR2 from the germline V gene are SGHTA and FQGNSA. The ends lost 5 bases at V and 16 bases at J; junction bases unmatched: 19. The CDR3 spans 15 residues. CDR3 residues: CASSDPGTGFHHWYF. CDR3 nucleotides: TGTGCCAGCAGCGACCCCGGGACAGGATTCCACCATTGGTATTTT.

Ten or more counts support this clonotype. The rearrangement links TRBV12-3 or TRBV12-4 to TRBJ2-7; D unresolved. V lost 6 bases and J 4 bases, leaving 10 bases between the germline ends. The CDR3 is made up of 12 amino acids. CDR3 in DNA: TGTGCCAGCAGAGGAAGCTTTTACGAGCAGTACTTC. The encoded protein is CASRGSFYEQYF.

The rearrangement joins TRBV5-1 to TRBJ2-1; weak D call: TRBD1 (5 bases). V lost 2 bases, J lost 5 bases, and 8 bases lay in between. CDR1 SGHRS and CDR2 YFSETQ come from the germline V gene. There are 13 residues in the CDR3. In nucleotides, the CDR3 is TGCGCCAGCAGCTTCAGGGCGGACAATGAGCAGTTCTTC. This encodes CASSFRADNEQFF. The whole variable domain, filled in from reference TRBV5-1 and TRBJ2-1, reads KAGVTQTPRYLIKTRGQQVTLSCSPISGHRSVSWYQQTPGQGLQFLFEYFSETQRNKGNFPGRFSGRQFSNSRSEMNVSTLELGDSALYLCASSFRADNEQFFGPGTRLTVL.

This clonotype has just a few counts. The gene calls are TRBV7-2 and TRBJ2-3; a possible D gene is TRBD2 (6 bases). Trimming took off 1 base at V and 5 bases at J, with 13 bases between the two ends. The germline CDR1 and CDR2 sequences are SGHTA and FQGNSA. The CDR3 covers 15 residues. CDR3 sequence reads: CASSLVADTVDTQYF. The DNA for the CDR3 is TGTGCCAGCAGCTTAGTAGCGGATACAGTAGATACGCAGTATTTT.

The rearrangement uses TRBV4-1 and TRBJ2-1; 9 nucleotides align to TRBD1. The germline CDR1 and CDR2 sequences are MGHRA and YSYEKL. This CDR3 contains 15 residues. The V gene end was trimmed by 1 base and the J gene end by 6 bases; junction bases not matched to a gene: 4. The CDR3 here is CASSQVNRGLNEQFF. CDR3 nucleotide sequence: TGCGCCAGCAGCCAAGTAAACAGGGGGCTCAATGAGCAGTTCTTC.

This chain links TRBV19 with TRBJ2-1, with 7 bases aligning to TRBD1. Germline assignment: CDR1 LNHDA and CDR2 SQIVND (reference sequence). The CDR3 is made up of 18 amino acids. V gave up 1 base and J gave up 7 bases; unmatched junction bases: 16. The CDR3: CASSIVKDRPSGGNEQFF. DNA for the CDR3: TGTGCCAGTAGTATAGTAAAGGACAGGCCCTCCGGAGGAAATGAGCAGTTCTTC.

The chain carries TRBV6-1 and TRBJ2-1, with 9 bases aligning to TRBD2. The CDR3 has 18 amino acids. Germline values: CDR1 MNHNS, CDR2 SASEGT. J lost 5 bases, V lost 2 bases, and 13 bases had no gene match. The CDR3 reads CASSETGVAGVVNNEQFF. DNA for the CDR3: TGTGCCAGCAGTGAAACTGGAGTAGCGGGAGTGGTAAACAATGAGCAGTTCTTC.

This clonotype was recorded a few times. This chain's CDR3 is CASSLDSGTNYGYTF. The CDR3 bases are TGTGCCAGCAGCTTAGATTCAGGGACTAACTATGGCTACACCTTC. The chain employs TRBV7-9 and TRBJ1-2, with D possibly being TRBD1 (5 bases). From germline, CDR1 is SEHNR and CDR2 FQNEAQ (reference sequence). V lost 1 base and J 0 bases, leaving 9 bases between the germline ends. The CDR3 is 15 residues long.

The sample holds a few counts of this clonotype. This chain uses TRBV15 with TRBJ1-3; D gene uncertain. V lost 2 bases and J lost 1, with 3 bases in between. The CDR3 loop spans 13 amino acids. CDR1 and CDR2 from the germline V gene are LNHNV and YYDKDF (reference sequence). The CDR3 coding sequence is TGTGCCACCAGCAGACCATCTGGAAACACCATATATTTT. Translation gives CATSRPSGNTIYF.

There are many counts of this clonotype. The chain uses TRBV3-1 and TRBJ2-1, with a possible D match to TRBD2 (6 bases). The V end was cut by 1 base, the J end by 6 bases, with 13 bases between. The CDR3 covers 15 residues. Germline V gene sequence: CDR1 LGHDT, CDR2 YNNKEL (reference sequence). CDR3 sequence (DNA): TGTGCCAGCAGCCAAGGGAAGTGGGGGGTCAATGAGCAGTTCTTC. Its protein is CASSQGKWGVNEQFF.